These T cell receptor beta chains were read from a single sample in a study of cytomegalovirus exposure and HLA in healthy donors. Profiled with immunoSEQ multiplex PCR; TCRdb holds only in-frame clones, not every one. The data show 100,000 to 120,000 clones, approximately 78% seen once. The sequencing input was PBMCs. The receptor set was obtained from a woman in her twenties or thirties in good health and CMV-seronegative. Each CDR3 is given with its conserved first and last residue. Each record gives: CDR3 protein, V gene.

CDR3 protein: CASSVGLAANTGELFF
V gene: TRBV9

CDR3 protein: CASSLGWGGRAFF
V gene: TRBV5-4

CDR3 protein: CASLGSGQEAFF
V gene: TRBV6-1

CDR3 protein: CAWNQVYGYTF
V gene: TRBV30

CDR3 protein: CASSLMPGGGYTF
V gene: TRBV27

CDR3 protein: CASSYSGTGDNEQFF
V gene: TRBV5-1

CDR3 protein: CASSLGSPQGDEKLFF
V gene: TRBV7-8

CDR3 protein: CASSEGATGELFF
V gene: TRBV7-9

CDR3 protein: CASSFLRSGQGRETQYF
V gene: TRBV5-4

CDR3 protein: CASSPPGNRGQETQYF
V gene: TRBV7-8

CDR3 protein: CASSPYWTSGRNTGELFF
V gene: TRBV2

CDR3 protein: CASSLAPTVEKLFF
V gene: TRBV7-9

CDR3 protein: CASTRTGGVYGYTF
V gene: TRBV6-5

CDR3 protein: CASSATSGGARYNEQFF
V gene: TRBV5-1

CDR3 protein: CASRPTTGGNYGYTF
V gene: TRBV5-1

CDR3 protein: CASSRDSAYEQYF
V gene: TRBV7-9

CDR3 protein: CASSFGAYEQYF
V gene: TRBV5-4